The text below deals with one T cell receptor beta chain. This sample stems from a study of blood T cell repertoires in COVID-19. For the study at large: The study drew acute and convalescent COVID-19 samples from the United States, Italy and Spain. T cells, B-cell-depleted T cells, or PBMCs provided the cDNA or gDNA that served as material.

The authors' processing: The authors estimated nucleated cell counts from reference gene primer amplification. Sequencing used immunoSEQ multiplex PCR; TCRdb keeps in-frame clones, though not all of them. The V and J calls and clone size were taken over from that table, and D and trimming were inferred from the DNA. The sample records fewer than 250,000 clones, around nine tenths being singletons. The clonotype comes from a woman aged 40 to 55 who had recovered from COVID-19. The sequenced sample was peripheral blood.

In nucleotides, the CDR3 is TGTGCCAGCAGCGCAGAGACTAGCGGGAGGGCCCGCAACAATGAGCAGTTCTTC. It specifies CASSAETSGRARNNEQFF. The V and J genes are TRBV9 and TRBJ2-1, with 14 bases aligning to TRBD2. Trimming took 3 bases from V and 5 from J; bases not matched to a gene: 10. Germline V gene sequence: CDR1 SGDLS, CDR2 YYNGEE. This CDR3 spans 18 amino acids. Variable domain in full (rest from reference TRBV9 and TRBJ2-1): DSGVTQTPKHLITATGQRVTLRCSPRSGDLSVYWYQQSLDQGLQFLIQYYNGEERAKGNILERFSAQQFPDLHSELNLSSLELGDSALYFCASSAETSGRARNNEQFFGPGTRLTVL.